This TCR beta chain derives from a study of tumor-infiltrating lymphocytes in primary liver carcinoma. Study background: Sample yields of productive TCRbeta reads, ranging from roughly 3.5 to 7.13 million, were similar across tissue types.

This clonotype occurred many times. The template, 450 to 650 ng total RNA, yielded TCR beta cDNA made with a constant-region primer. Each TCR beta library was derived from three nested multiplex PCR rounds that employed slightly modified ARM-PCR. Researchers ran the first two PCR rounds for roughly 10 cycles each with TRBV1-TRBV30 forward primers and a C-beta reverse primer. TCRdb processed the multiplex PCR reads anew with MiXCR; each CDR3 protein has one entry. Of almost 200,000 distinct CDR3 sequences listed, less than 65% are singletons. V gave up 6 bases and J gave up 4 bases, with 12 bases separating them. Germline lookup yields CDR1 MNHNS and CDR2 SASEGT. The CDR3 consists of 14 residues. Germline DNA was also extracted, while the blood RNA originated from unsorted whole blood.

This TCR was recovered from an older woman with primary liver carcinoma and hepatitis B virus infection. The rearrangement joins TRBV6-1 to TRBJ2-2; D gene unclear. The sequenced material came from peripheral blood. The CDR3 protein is CASSVVPSTGELFF. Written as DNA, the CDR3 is TGTGCCAGCAGCGTGGTTCCGTCCACCGGGGAGCTGTTTTTT.